This TCR beta chain was found in a study of human T cells and chemical hapten exposure. The overall study: Patch tests applied 0.01% DPC to the upper back and were scored after 6 days. Among samples, TCR yields varied mainly because of small differences in pooled library volume.

V dropped 4 bases and J dropped 3; count of bases not matched to a gene: 7. The CDR3 is made up of 18 amino acids. In germline, CDR1 is SEHNR, CDR2 FQNEAQ (reference sequence). TCRdb redid the calling of the RACE reads with MiXCR, one entry per CDR3 protein. Of roughly 180,000 distinct CDR3 sequences in the sample, 20% to 25% were seen once. This sample's time point: patch test 1, 2 weeks after DPC sensitization. As to treatment: therapeutic diphenylcyclopropenone sensitization with weekly scalp DPC. The V call is TRBV7-9, the J call TRBJ2-6; 12 nucleotides line up with TRBD1. The receptor's source is a woman between 45 and 60 years old with alopecia areata. Some clones in this sample may be carry-over from other donors' samples. The material was whole blood, obtained in connection with sensitization to the hapten diphenylcyclopropenone (DPC). The CDR3 region is CASSSRDRGRGGANVLTF. The CDR3 nucleotides are TGTGCCAGCAGCTCCCGGGACAGGGGGCGTGGTGGGGCCAACGTCCTGACTTTC.